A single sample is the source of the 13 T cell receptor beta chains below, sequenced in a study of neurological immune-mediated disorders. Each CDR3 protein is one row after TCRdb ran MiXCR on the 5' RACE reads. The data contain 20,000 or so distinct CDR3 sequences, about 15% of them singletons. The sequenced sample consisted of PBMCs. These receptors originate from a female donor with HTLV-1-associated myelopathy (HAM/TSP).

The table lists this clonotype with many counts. The CDR3 reads CASSFGVSSYEQYF. CDR3 nucleotide sequence: TGTGCCAGCAGCTTTGGGGTGAGCTCCTACGAGCAGTACTTC. The chain joins TRBV5-5 to TRBJ2-7; D not resolved. The V and J ends lost 2 bases and 0 bases respectively, with 9 bases between them. CDR1 SGHKS and CDR2 YYEKEE come from the germline V gene (reference sequence). This CDR3 comprises 14 residues.

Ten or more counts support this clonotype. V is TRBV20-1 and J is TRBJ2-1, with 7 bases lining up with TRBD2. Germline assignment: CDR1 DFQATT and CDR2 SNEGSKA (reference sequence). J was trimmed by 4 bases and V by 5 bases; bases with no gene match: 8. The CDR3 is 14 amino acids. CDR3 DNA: TGCAGTGCTGCCCCTAGCGGACCTTACAATGAGCAGTTCTTC. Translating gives CSAAPSGPYNEQFF.

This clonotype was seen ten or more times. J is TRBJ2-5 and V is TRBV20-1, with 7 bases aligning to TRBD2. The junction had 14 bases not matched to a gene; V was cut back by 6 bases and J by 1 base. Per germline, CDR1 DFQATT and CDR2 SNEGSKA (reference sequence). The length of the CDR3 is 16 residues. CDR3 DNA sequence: TGCAGTGCACCCCCCTGGGCTAGCGGTCGCCAAGAGACCCAGTACTTC. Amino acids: CSAPPWASGRQETQYF.

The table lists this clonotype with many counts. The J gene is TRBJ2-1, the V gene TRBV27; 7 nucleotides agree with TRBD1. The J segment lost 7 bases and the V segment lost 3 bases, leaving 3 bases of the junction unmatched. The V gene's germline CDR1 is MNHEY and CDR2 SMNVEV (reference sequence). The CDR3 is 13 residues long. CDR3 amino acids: CASSLGTVNEQFF. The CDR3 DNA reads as TGTGCCAGCAGTTTGGGGACAGTTAATGAGCAGTTCTTC.

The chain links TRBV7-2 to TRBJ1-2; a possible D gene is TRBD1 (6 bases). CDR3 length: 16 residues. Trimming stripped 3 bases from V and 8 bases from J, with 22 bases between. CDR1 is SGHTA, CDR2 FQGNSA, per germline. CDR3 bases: TGTGCCAGCAGCTTGGGGGGCAGGGCGGGGGCTAGGGGCTACACCTTC. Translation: CASSLGGRAGARGYTF.

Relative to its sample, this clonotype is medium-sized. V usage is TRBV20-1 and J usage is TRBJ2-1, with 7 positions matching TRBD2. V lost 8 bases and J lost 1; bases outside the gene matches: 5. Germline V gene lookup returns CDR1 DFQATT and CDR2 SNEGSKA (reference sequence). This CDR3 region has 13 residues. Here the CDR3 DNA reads TGCAGTTTAGAGGGAGGGTCCTACAATGAGCAGTTCTTC. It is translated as CSLEGGSYNEQFF.

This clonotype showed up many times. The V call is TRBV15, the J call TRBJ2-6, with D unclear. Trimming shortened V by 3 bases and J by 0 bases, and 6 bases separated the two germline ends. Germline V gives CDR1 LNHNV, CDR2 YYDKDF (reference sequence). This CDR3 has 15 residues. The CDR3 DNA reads TGTGCCACCAGCAGTCGGATCTCTGGGGCCAACGTCCTGACTTTC. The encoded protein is CATSSRISGANVLTF. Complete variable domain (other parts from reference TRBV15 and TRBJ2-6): DAMVIQNPRYQVTQFGKPVTLSCSQTLNHNVMYWYQQKSSQAPKLLFHYYDKDFNNEADTPDNFQSRRPNTSFCFLDIRSPGLGDTAMYLCATSSRISGANVLTFGAGSRLTVL.

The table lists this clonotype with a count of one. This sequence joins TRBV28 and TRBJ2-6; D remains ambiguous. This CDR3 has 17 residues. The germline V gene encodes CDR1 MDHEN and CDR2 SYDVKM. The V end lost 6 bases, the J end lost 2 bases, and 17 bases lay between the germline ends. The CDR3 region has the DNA TGTGCCAGCAGCCGAAATGTGGGCCAAGCTGGGGCCAACGTCCTGACTTTC. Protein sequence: CASSRNVGQAGANVLTF.

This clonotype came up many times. The CDR3 nucleotides read TGCAGCGTTGAAGAACCCTTACAGGGGGCAGGAGAGACCCAGTACTTC. Translation gives CSVEEPLQGAGETQYF. The chain couples TRBV29-1 to TRBJ2-5, with 9 bases lining up with TRBD1. The CDR3 totals 16 residues. The germline V gene has CDR1 SQVTM and CDR2 ANQGSEA. Trimming at V came to 0 bases and at J to 4 bases, leaving 9 bases not matched to a gene.

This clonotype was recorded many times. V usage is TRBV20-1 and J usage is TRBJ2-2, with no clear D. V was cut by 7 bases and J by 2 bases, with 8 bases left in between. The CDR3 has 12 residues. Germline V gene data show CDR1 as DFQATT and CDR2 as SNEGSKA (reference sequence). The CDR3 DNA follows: TGCAGTGTGGGTCCTAACACCGGGGAGCTGTTTTTT. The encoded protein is CSVGPNTGELFF.

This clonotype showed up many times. The CDR3 coding sequence is TGCAGTGCTAGATGGGCCAATGAGCAGTTCTTC. Amino acids: CSARWANEQFF. The V gene is TRBV20-1, the J gene TRBJ2-1; D gene uncertain. V gave up 2 bases and J gave up 6 bases, with 5 bases separating them. The CDR3 extends over 11 amino acids. Per the germline V gene, CDR1 is DFQATT and CDR2 is SNEGSKA (reference sequence).

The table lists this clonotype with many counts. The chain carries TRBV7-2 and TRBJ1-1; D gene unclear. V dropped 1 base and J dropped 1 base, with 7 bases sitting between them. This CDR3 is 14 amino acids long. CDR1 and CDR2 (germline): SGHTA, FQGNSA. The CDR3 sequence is CASSLVIWNTEAFF. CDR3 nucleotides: TGTGCCAGCAGCTTAGTTATCTGGAACACTGAAGCTTTCTTT.

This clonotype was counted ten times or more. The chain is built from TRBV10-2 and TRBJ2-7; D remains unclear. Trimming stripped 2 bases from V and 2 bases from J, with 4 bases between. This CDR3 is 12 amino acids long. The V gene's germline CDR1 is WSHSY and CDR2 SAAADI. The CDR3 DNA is TGCGCCAGCAGTGAGGGGGCCTACGAGCAGTACTTC. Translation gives CASSEGAYEQYF.